This TCR beta chain was profiled in a study of blood T cell repertoires in COVID-19. This table comes from immunoSEQ multiplex PCR, and its TCRdb copy is limited to in-frame clones, with some not included. Of a few hundred thousand clones listed, 85% are singletons. The CDR3 consists of 17 residues. Germline trimming cut 0 bases from V and 10 bases from J; bases unmatched to any gene: 10. Per germline, CDR1 SGHDN and CDR2 FVKESK. This clonotype was obtained from a human donor in a cohort sampled during active COVID-19. This chain uses TRBV14 with TRBJ2-1, with 12 bases aligning to TRBD2. The sequenced sample consisted of peripheral blood. CDR3 sequence: CASSQETSSGGAWEQFF. The CDR3 DNA is TGTGCCAGCAGCCAAGAAACATCTAGCGGGGGGGCATGGGAGCAGTTCTTC.